This TCR beta chain was recorded in a study of cytomegalovirus exposure and HLA in healthy donors. The CDR3 runs to 14 residues. V was pared by 1 base and J by 4 bases, with 4 bases of the junction left unmatched. CDR1 and CDR2 from the germline V gene are SGHVS and FNYEAQ. The assay was immunoSEQ multiplex PCR, and TCRdb's table has in-frame clones only and misses some. This sample has fewer than 100,000 clones, with roughly 93% found just once. Turning to this clone: Its antigen is not identified.

Study-level findings and limits: The TCR clusters that emerged in the first cohort tended, a later analysis found, to co-occur in the roughly 130 validation repertoires. Cytomegalovirus association was assigned to 170 or so TCR beta chains.

This chain joins TRBV7-6 and TRBJ2-7, with 7 positions matching TRBD1. Sequenced sample: PBMCs. The TCR was taken from a man aged 25 to 40 in good health and CMV-seronegative. CDR3 in DNA: TGTGCCAGCAGCTTAGAAGGGGGCGGATACGAGCAGTACTTC. The encoded protein is CASSLEGGGYEQYF.